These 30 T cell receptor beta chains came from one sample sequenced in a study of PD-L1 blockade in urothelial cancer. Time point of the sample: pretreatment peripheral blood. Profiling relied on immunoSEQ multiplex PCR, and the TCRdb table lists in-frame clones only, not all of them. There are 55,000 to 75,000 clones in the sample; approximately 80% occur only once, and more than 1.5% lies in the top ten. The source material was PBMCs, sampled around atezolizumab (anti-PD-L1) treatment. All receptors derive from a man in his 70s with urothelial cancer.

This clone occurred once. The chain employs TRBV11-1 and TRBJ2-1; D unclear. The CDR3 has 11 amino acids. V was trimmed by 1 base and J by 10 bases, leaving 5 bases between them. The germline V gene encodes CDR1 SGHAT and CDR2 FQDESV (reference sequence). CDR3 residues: CASSLVREQFF. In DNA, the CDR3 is TGTGCCAGCAGCTTAGTCCGGGAGCAGTTCTTC.

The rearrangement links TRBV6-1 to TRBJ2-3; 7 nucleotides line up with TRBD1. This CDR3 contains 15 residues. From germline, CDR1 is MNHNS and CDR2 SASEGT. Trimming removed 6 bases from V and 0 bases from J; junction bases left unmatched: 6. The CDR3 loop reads CASSHRDRSTDTQYF. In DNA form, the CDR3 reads TGTGCCAGCAGCCACCGGGACAGAAGCACAGATACGCAGTATTTT.

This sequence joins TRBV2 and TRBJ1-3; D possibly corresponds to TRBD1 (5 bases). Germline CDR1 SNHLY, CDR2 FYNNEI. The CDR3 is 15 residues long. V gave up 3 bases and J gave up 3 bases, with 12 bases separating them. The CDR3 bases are TGTGCCAGCAGTGACTACGCAGGGTATGGAAACACCATATATTTT. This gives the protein CASSDYAGYGNTIYF.

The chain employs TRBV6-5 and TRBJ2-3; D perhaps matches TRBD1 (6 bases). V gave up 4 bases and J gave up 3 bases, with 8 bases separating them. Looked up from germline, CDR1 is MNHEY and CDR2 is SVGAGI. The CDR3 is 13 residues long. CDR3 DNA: TGTGCCAGCAGTTCACAGGGTACAGATACGCAGTATTTT. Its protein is CASSSQGTDTQYF.

The DNA of the CDR3 is TGTGCCAGCAGTTACCCTCACAATGAGCAGTTCTTC. Its translation is CASSYPHNEQFF. This chain connects TRBV6-5 to TRBJ2-1; D not certain. Trimming stripped 2 bases from V and 5 bases from J, with 4 bases between. The CDR3 has 12 residues. Per the germline V gene, CDR1 is MNHEY and CDR2 is SVGAGI.

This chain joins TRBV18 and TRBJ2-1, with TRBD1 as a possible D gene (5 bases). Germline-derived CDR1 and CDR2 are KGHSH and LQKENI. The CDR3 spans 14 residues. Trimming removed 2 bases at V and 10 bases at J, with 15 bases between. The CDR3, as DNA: TGTGCCAGCTCACCAAACGAGAACACAGGAGAGCAGTTCTTC. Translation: CASSPNENTGEQFF.

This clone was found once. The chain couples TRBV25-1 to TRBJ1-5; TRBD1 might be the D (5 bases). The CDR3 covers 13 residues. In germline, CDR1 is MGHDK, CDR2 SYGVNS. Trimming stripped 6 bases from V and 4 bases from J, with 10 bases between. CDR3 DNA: TGTGCCAGCAGCCGGGGGGTGAATCAGCCCCAGCATTTT. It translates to CASSRGVNQPQHF.

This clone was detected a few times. The CDR3 reads CASSLGGPDEQFF. The DNA of the CDR3 is TGTGCCAGCAGCCTGGGAGGGCCGGATGAGCAGTTCTTC. The chain links TRBV7-3 to TRBJ2-1; 7 nucleotides line up with TRBD2. The V segment lost 5 bases and the J segment 8 bases; nucleotides outside the gene matches: 6. This CDR3 has 13 amino acids. Per the germline V gene, CDR1 is SGHTA and CDR2 is FQGTGA.

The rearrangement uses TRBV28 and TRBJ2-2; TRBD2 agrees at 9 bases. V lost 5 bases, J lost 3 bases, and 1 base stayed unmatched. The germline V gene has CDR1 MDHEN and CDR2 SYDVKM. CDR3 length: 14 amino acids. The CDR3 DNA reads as TGTGCCAGCAGTCTAGCGGGGTACACCGGGGAGCTGTTTTTT. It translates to CASSLAGYTGELFF.

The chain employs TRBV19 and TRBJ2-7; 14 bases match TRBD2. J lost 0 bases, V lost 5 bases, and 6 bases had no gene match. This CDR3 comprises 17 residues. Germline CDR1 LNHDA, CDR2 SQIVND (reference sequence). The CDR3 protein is CASSSRTSGRNSYEQYF. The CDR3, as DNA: TGTGCCAGTAGTTCACGGACTAGCGGGAGGAACTCCTACGAGCAGTACTTC.

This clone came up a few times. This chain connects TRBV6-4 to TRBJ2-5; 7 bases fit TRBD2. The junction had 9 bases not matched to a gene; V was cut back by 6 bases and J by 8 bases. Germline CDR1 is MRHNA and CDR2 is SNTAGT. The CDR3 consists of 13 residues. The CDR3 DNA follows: TGTGCCAGCAGGTGGGGGGGGGTCGGAACCCAGTACTTC. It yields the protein CASRWGGVGTQYF.

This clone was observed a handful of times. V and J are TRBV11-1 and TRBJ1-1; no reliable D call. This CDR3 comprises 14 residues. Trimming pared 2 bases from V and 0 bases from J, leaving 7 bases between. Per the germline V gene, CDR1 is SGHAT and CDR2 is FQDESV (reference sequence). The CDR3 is CASSLTGLNTEAFF. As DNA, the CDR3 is TGTGCCAGCAGCTTAACGGGATTGAACACTGAAGCTTTCTTT.

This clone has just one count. CDR3 in DNA: TGCGCCAGCAGCTGGGGGGACAGGAACACTGAAGCTTTCTTT. Protein: CASSWGDRNTEAFF. The chain uses TRBV5-1 and TRBJ1-1, with 7 nucleotides matching TRBD1. The J segment lost 1 base and the V segment lost 3 bases, leaving 3 bases of the junction unmatched. Per germline, CDR1 SGHRS and CDR2 YFSETQ. The CDR3 extends over 14 amino acids.

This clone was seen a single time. CDR3 bases: TGTGCCAGCAGCTTAGTAAGCGGGAGGAACGAGCAGTACTTC. It translates to CASSLVSGRNEQYF. This chain links TRBV7-2 with TRBJ2-7; 9 positions match TRBD2. V was pared by 1 base and J by 5 bases, with 3 bases of the junction left unmatched. This CDR3 has 14 residues. Looked up from germline, CDR1 is SGHTA and CDR2 is FQGNSA.

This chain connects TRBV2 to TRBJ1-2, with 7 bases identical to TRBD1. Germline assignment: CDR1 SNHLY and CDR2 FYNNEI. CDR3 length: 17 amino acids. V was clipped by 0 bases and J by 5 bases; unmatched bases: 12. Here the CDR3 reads CASSEAGNSGTAYGYTF. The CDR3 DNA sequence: TGTGCCAGCAGTGAAGCAGGGAATTCGGGGACAGCTTATGGCTACACCTTC. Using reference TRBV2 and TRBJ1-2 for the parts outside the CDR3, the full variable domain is EPEVTQTPSHQVTQMGQEVILRCVPISNHLYFYWYRQILGQKVEFLVSFYNNEISEKSEIFDDQFSVERPDGSNFTLKIRSTKLEDSAMYFCASSEAGNSGTAYGYTFGSGTRLTVV.

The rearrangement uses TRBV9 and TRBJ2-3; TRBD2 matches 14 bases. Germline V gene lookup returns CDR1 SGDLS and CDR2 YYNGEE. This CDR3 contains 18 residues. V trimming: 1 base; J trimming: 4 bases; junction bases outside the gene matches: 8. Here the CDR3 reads CASSVRLAGGPKSDTQYF. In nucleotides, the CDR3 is TGTGCCAGCAGCGTAAGACTAGCGGGAGGGCCAAAGTCAGATACGCAGTATTTT.

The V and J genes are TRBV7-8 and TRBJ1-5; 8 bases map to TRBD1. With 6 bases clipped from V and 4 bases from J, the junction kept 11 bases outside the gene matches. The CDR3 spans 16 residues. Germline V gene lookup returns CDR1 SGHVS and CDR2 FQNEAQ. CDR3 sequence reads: CASSPWTGTVNQPQHF. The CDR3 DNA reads TGTGCCAGCAGTCCATGGACAGGGACTGTGAATCAGCCCCAGCATTTT.

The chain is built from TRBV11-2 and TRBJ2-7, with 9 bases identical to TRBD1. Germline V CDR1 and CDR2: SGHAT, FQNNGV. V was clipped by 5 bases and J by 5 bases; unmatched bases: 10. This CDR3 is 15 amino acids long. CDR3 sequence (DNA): TGTGCCAGCAGCCACGGGACAGGGAGGAGCAACGAGCAGTACTTC. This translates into CASSHGTGRSNEQYF.

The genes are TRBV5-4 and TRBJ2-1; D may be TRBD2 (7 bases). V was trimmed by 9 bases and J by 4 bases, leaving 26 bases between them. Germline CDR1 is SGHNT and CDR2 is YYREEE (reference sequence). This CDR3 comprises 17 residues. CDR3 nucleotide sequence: TGTGCCACCGCCTCGGGGGGCAGGATTAATTTGTACAATGAGCAGTTCTTC. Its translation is CATASGGRINLYNEQFF. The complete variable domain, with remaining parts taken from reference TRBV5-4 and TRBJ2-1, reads ETGVTQSPTHLIKTRGQQVTLRCSSQSGHNTVSWYQQALGQGPQFIFQYYREEENGRGNFPPRFSGLQFPNYSSELNVNALELDDSALYLCATASGGRINLYNEQFFGPGTRLTVL.

CDR3 residues: CASSFYNQPQHF. The CDR3, as DNA: TGTGCCAGCAGTTTCTACAATCAGCCCCAGCATTTT. The chain recombines TRBV27 with TRBJ1-5, with D hard to call. This CDR3 contains 12 residues. Trimming left V 3 bases short and J 3 bases short, with 3 bases between. Germline lookup yields CDR1 MNHEY and CDR2 SMNVEV (reference sequence).

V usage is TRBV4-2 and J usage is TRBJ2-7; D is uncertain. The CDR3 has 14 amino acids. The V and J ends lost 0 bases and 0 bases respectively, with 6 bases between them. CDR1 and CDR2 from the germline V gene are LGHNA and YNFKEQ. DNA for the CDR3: TGTGCCAGCAGCCAAGACGTGAGCTCCTACGAGCAGTACTTC. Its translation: CASSQDVSSYEQYF.

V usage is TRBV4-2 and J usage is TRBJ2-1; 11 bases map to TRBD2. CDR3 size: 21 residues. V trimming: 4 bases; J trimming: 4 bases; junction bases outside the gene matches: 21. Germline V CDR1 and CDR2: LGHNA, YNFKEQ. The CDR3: CASSPSFSSGRPQSLYNEQFF. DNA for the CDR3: TGTGCCAGCAGCCCGAGTTTTTCTAGCGGGAGGCCCCAGAGCCTTTACAATGAGCAGTTCTTC.

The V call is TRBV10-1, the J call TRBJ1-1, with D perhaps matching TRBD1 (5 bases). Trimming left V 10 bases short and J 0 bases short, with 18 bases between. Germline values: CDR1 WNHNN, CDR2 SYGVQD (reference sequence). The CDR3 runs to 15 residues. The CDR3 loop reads CANLGGGRMNTEAFF. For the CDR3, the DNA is TGCGCCAACTTGGGGGGGGGTCGCATGAACACTGAAGCTTTCTTT.

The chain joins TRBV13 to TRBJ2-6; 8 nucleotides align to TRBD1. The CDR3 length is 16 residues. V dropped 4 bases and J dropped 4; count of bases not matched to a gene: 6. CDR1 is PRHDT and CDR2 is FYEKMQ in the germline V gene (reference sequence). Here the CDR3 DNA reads TGTGCCAGCAGCTCGGGACAGGTGTACGGGGCCAACGTCCTGACTTTC. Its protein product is CASSSGQVYGANVLTF.

CDR3 amino acids: CASSHGTPSEQYF. The CDR3 bases are TGTGCCAGCAGCCACGGGACTCCATCCGAGCAGTACTTC. The gene calls are TRBV11-2 and TRBJ2-7, with D tentatively TRBD2 (6 bases). The CDR3 sequence is 13 residues long. The V gene's germline CDR1 is SGHAT and CDR2 FQNNGV. The germline V and J ends were trimmed by 5 bases and 6 bases, with 14 bases remaining between them.

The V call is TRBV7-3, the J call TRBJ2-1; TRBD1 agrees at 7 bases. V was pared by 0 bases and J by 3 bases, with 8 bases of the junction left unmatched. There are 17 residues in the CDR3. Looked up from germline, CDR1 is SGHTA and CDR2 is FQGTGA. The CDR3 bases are TGTGCCAGCAGCTTAACTCGGGACAGTCTCATCTACAATGAGCAGTTCTTC. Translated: CASSLTRDSLIYNEQFF.

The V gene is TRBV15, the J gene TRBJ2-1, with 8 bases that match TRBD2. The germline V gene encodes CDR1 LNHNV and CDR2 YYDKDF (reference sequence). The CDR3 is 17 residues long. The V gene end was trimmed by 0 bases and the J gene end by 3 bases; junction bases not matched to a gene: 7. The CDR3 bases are TGTGCCACCAGCAGAGAATCAGCGGGAGCACTCTACAATGAGCAGTTCTTC. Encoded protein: CATSRESAGALYNEQFF.

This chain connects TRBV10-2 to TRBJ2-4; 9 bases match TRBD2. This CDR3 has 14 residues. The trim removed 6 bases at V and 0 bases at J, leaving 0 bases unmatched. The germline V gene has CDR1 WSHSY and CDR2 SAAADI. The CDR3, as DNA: TGCGCCAGCAGACTAGCGGGAGCCAAAAACATTCAGTACTTC. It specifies CASRLAGAKNIQYF.

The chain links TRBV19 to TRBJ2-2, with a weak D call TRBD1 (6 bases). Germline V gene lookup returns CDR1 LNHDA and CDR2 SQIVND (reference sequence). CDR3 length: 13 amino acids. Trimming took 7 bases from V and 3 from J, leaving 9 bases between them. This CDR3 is CASNRVDTGELFF. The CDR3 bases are TGTGCCAGTAACAGGGTCGACACCGGGGAGCTGTTTTTT.

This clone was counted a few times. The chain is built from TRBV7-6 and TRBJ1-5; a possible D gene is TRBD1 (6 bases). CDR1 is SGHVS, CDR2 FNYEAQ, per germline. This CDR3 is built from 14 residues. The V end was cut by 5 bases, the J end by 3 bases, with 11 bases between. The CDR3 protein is CASSLDSNNQPQHF. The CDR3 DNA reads TGTGCCAGCAGCCTGGACAGCAACAATCAGCCCCAGCATTTT.